This is a list of T cell receptor beta chains from one sample in a study of T cells expressing NK-cell markers. From its re-call of the 5' RACE reads, TCRdb lists each CDR3 protein once, without DNA. This sample's table has about 380,000 distinct CDR3 sequences. Sequencing used blood T cells: a sorted CD56 or NKG2C T cell subset, CD4+ or CD8+ T cells, or bulk PBMC T cells (not recorded which). The receptors were sampled from a man aged 18-75 years in good health. Both conserved end residues are part of each CDR3.

>TRBJ1-1|TRBV6-4
CASSEDMAGNTEAFF
>TRBJ1-1|TRBV12-3/TRBV12-4
CASTLTGRMNTEAFF
>TRBJ2-5|TRBV7-9
CASSRRTVGEETQYF
>TRBJ2-4|TRBV5-1
CASSLEQKQNIQYF
>TRBJ1-5|TRBV6-1
CASRGTGRPNQPQHF
>TRBJ2-7|TRBV15
CATSKTPGTVYEQYF
>TRBJ2-2|TRBV27
CASKLDRRLTGELFF
>TRBJ2-3|TRBV24-1
CATSDNGLAGDTDTQYF
>TRBJ1-6|TRBV5-1
CASRTGTVNSPLHF
>TRBJ1-1|TRBV5-1
CASSLARQGSAEAFF
>TRBJ1-4|TRBV23-1
CAGYHTDLDEKLFF
>TRBJ2-3|TRBV6-1
CASSERTPADTQYF
>TRBJ1-2|TRBV29-1
CSVERGGANYGYTF
>TRBJ2-5|TRBV11-2
CASSHRSYSQAPQETQYF
>TRBJ1-5|TRBV20-1
CSARDLITKTGTGRPQHF
>TRBJ1-2|TRBV2
CAGKGSLGSGYTF
>TRBJ2-1|TRBV6-1
CASIRLGEQFF
>TRBJ2-5|TRBV27
CASSLRGQGPQETQYF
>TRBJ2-3|TRBV10-2
CASSDQRGDTDTQYF
>TRBJ2-1|TRBV9
CASSVGAGGYNEQFF
>TRBJ1-4|TRBV5-1
CASSPTGVPTNEKLFF
>TRBJ2-1|TRBV6-5
CASSYSGGGASNEQFF
>TRBJ1-4|TRBV12-3/TRBV12-4
CASSFSFANEKLFF
>TRBJ1-4|TRBV10-3
CAIRGGSNEKLFF
>TRBJ1-2|TRBV29-1
CSVEEGLGDGYTF
>TRBJ1-3|TRBV20-1
CSARAGGGNTIYF
>TRBJ2-1|TRBV5-1
CASSLGTVYNEQFF
>TRBJ2-7|TRBV6-2/TRBV6-3
CASSYSKGPYEQYF
>TRBJ2-6|TRBV4-1
CASSQVRLAGASGANVLTF
>TRBJ1-6|TRBV20-1
CSAGQGSGNSPLHF
>TRBJ1-1|TRBV7-9
CASSLNLGVLTEAFF
>TRBJ2-3|TRBV20-1
CSVLGGLLGDTQYF
>TRBJ1-2|TRBV6-1
CASSLALGGNDYTF
>TRBJ2-5|TRBV10-3
CAISNKNLQETQYF
>TRBJ2-1|TRBV29-1
CSTLAGEGNEQFF
>TRBJ1-1|TRBV12-3/TRBV12-4
CASSLPMVSTEAFF
>TRBJ1-2|TRBV6-5
CASSYSRVDGYTF
>TRBJ1-3|TRBV5-1
CASSSGGSGNTIYF
>TRBJ2-1|TRBV27
CASSLTSREVYNEQFF
>TRBJ1-3|TRBV7-9
CASSLDTSGNTIYF
>TRBJ1-4|TRBV9
CASSARTGGLEKLFF
>TRBJ1-5|TRBV6-6
CASSPSDDQPQHF
>TRBJ2-7|TRBV6-2/TRBV6-3
CASTSTGAYEQYF
>TRBJ1-3|TRBV7-2
CASSFVDRLYF
>TRBJ2-4|TRBV20-1
CSARDSGGGRGRNIQYF
>TRBJ1-3|TRBV25-1
CAAAETSGNTIYF
>TRBJ1-3|TRBV25-1
CASSATGSTIYF
>TRBJ2-1|TRBV11-2
CASSLDRGLAGGEFF